The 30 T cell receptor beta chains presented below share a single source sample, sequenced in a study of T cell responses to AZD1222 COVID-19 vaccine. Some clones are missing from TCRdb's copy, which holds only in-frame ones; the method was immunoSEQ multiplex PCR. The repertoire consists of tens of thousands of clones, with roughly nine tenths occurring once and the leading ten covering 2.2%. Sequenced material: peripheral blood, taken on day 0 of AZD1222 vaccination. The source of these receptors is an adult in good health.

The chain combines TRBV19 with TRBJ1-1; 8 positions match TRBD1. This CDR3 contains 16 residues. Germline V CDR1 and CDR2: LNHDA, SQIVND (reference sequence). V shed 6 bases and J 2 bases; nucleotides not matched to a gene: 11. The CDR3 nucleotides read TGTGCCAGTAGCGGGACAGGAACAATGAAAAACACTGAAGCTTTCTTT. Its translation: CASSGTGTMKNTEAFF.

This sequence joins TRBV6-2 or TRBV6-3 and TRBJ1-1, with no clear D. Trimming left V 0 bases short and J 0 bases short, with 11 bases between. The CDR3 totals 16 residues. Germline V lookup: CDR1 MNHEY, CDR2 SVGEGT. The CDR3 here is CASSYSKRNLNTEAFF. Written as DNA, the CDR3 is TGTGCCAGCAGTTACTCGAAAAGGAACTTGAACACTGAAGCTTTCTTT.

The rearrangement uses TRBV7-9 and TRBJ1-4, with TRBD1 matching over 9 bases. Germline V gene lookup returns CDR1 SEHNR and CDR2 FQNEAQ (reference sequence). The CDR3 is 14 amino acids. Trimming cost V 3 bases and J 7 bases; bases outside gene matches: 3. The CDR3 nucleotides read TGTGCCAGCAGCTTGACAGGGGGTGGTGAAAAACTGTTTTTT. Translation: CASSLTGGGEKLFF.

The genes are TRBV11-3 and TRBJ2-2, with D tentatively TRBD2 (5 bases). Germline V CDR1 and CDR2: SGHNT, YENEEA. CDR3 length: 13 amino acids. V was trimmed by 4 bases and J by 6 bases, leaving 9 bases between them. In nucleotides, the CDR3 is TGTGCCAGCAGCTCCGACGGGGCCGGGGAGCTGTTTTTT. Encoded protein: CASSSDGAGELFF.

The chain uses TRBV9 and TRBJ2-3, with 8 bases aligning to TRBD1. Trimming at V came to 4 bases and at J to 3 bases, leaving 7 bases not matched to a gene. CDR3 size: 15 residues. The V gene's germline CDR1 is SGDLS and CDR2 YYNGEE. The DNA of the CDR3 is TGTGCCAGCAGCCCCACAGGGGGGAGGACAGATACGCAGTATTTT. Amino acid sequence: CASSPTGGRTDTQYF.

This clone was seen just once. DNA of the CDR3: TGCGCCAGCAGCTTAGGACTAGCGGGGCAAGAGACCCAGTACTTC. Its protein is CASSLGLAGQETQYF. This chain uses TRBV5-1 with TRBJ2-5; TRBD2 aligns across 12 bases. The CDR3 spans 15 residues. Germline loops: CDR1 SGHRS, CDR2 YFSETQ. The ends lost 2 bases at V and 2 bases at J; junction bases unmatched: 1.

The V gene is TRBV9, the J gene TRBJ2-2; D unresolved. V was clipped by 1 base and J by 2 bases, with 9 bases between them. CDR3 size: 15 residues. Germline loops: CDR1 SGDLS, CDR2 YYNGEE. This chain's CDR3 is CASSVFSTNTGELFF. In DNA form, the CDR3 reads TGTGCCAGCAGCGTATTCAGCACCAACACCGGGGAGCTGTTTTTT.

This chain links TRBV6-5 with TRBJ1-5; no firm D call. The CDR3 spans 14 residues. Trimming left V 0 bases short and J 4 bases short, with 7 bases between. Germline V CDR1 and CDR2: MNHEY, SVGAGI. The CDR3 DNA reads TGTGCCAGCAGTTACTCGGGAGGAAATCAGCCCCAGCATTTT. It translates to CASSYSGGNQPQHF.

This clone occurred once. The rearrangement links TRBV11-2 to TRBJ2-1; 11 bases align to TRBD2. Losses at the gene ends were 1 base for V and 9 bases for J; bases not matched to a gene: 8. CDR1 SGHAT and CDR2 FQNNGV come from the germline V gene. The CDR3 runs to 16 residues. This chain's CDR3 is CASSLVALAGVGEQFF. Written as DNA, the CDR3 is TGTGCCAGCAGCTTAGTGGCACTAGCGGGAGTGGGTGAGCAGTTCTTC.

The chain has TRBV3-1 (or the pseudogene TRBV3-2) and TRBJ2-7; 8 bases are a match to TRBD2. The germline V gene encodes CDR1 LGHDT and CDR2 YNNKEL (reference sequence). Trimming removed 4 bases from V and 6 bases from J; junction bases left unmatched: 11. The CDR3 extends over 15 amino acids. CDR3 protein: CASSLAGSSYSEQYF. The CDR3 nucleotides read TGTGCCAGCAGCCTAGCGGGGAGTTCATACTCCGAGCAGTACTTC.

The gene calls are TRBV6-1 and TRBJ1-2; no clear D. CDR3 length: 13 amino acids. V lost 2 bases to trimming and J lost 0 bases, with 4 bases between them. Germline V gene data show CDR1 as MNHNS and CDR2 as SASEGT. The CDR3 protein is CASSEFSNYGYTF. The CDR3 DNA is TGTGCCAGCAGTGAATTTTCTAACTATGGCTACACCTTC.

The chain carries TRBV5-6 and TRBJ2-1, with 14 bases identical to TRBD2. V lost 5 bases, J lost 4 bases, and 8 bases stayed unmatched. The CDR3 is 17 amino acids. Germline CDR1 and CDR2: SGHDT and YYEEEE. The CDR3 bases are TGTGCCAGCAGGCGATTGACTAGCGGGGGGGATTACAATGAGCAGTTCTTC. It yields the protein CASRRLTSGGDYNEQFF.

This rearrangement joins TRBV18 to TRBJ2-3; the D gene is possibly TRBD2 (5 bases). The length of the CDR3 is 14 residues. Germline CDR1 is KGHSH and CDR2 is LQKENI. V shed 5 bases and J shed 2 bases, with 11 bases lying between them. The CDR3 DNA reads TGTGCCAGCTCAAAAGTGGGAGACACAGATACGCAGTATTTT. Amino acids: CASSKVGDTDTQYF.

This clone was recorded once. The CDR3 nucleotides are TGTGCCAGCAGCCAAGACTCTCTACAATACTACGAGCAGTACTTC. Translating it yields CASSQDSLQYYEQYF. This chain uses TRBV14 with TRBJ2-7, with D unclear. V was trimmed by 0 bases and J by 3 bases, leaving 12 bases between them. The CDR3 runs to 15 residues. The germline V gene encodes CDR1 SGHDN and CDR2 FVKESK.

For this clone: Other DNA sequences from this sample encode an identical CDR3 as well. This chain joins TRBV18 and TRBJ2-6; D gene uncertain. This CDR3 contains 15 residues. V was cut by 3 bases and J by 1 base, with 7 bases left in between. CDR1 and CDR2 (germline): KGHSH, LQKENI. CDR3 in amino acids: CASSPPRSGANVLTF. CDR3 in DNA: TGTGCCAGCTCACCTCCAAGGTCTGGGGCCAACGTCCTGACTTTC.

This clone was detected once. The gene calls are TRBV5-1 and TRBJ1-2; 8 bases agree with TRBD1. Germline CDR1 SGHRS, CDR2 YFSETQ. There are 16 residues in the CDR3. Trimming removed 5 bases from V and 8 bases from J; junction bases left unmatched: 17. The DNA of the CDR3 is TGCGCCAGCAGACCAGTCCCGGGACAGGAAAGAGGAGGCTACACCTTC. Translated, it gives CASRPVPGQERGGYTF. Based on the CDR3 plus reference TRBV5-1 and TRBJ1-2, the full variable domain is KAGVTQTPRYLIKTRGQQVTLSCSPISGHRSVSWYQQTPGQGLQFLFEYFSETQRNKGNFPGRFSGRQFSNSRSEMNVSTLELGDSALYLCASRPVPGQERGGYTFGSGTRLTVV.

V gene TRBV15 combines with J gene TRBJ1-4, with 8 bases matching TRBD1. From germline, CDR1 is LNHNV and CDR2 YYDKDF (reference sequence). There are 16 residues in the CDR3. Unmatched junction bases numbered 12, after V lost 4 bases and J lost 8 bases. This chain's CDR3 is CATSKTYGQGREKLFF. DNA of the CDR3: TGTGCCACCAGCAAAACCTATGGACAGGGAAGGGAAAAACTGTTTTTT.

The V and J genes are TRBV4-2 and TRBJ1-2; 7 nucleotides match TRBD1. Germline V gives CDR1 LGHNA, CDR2 YNFKEQ. The CDR3 is 15 residues long. V dropped 2 bases and J dropped 5; count of bases not matched to a gene: 8. This CDR3 reads CASSQRSGGGYGYTF. CDR3 DNA: TGTGCCAGCAGCCAACGTTCAGGGGGAGGGTATGGCTACACCTTC.

The chain has TRBV9 and TRBJ2-1; 8 bases match TRBD2. CDR3 length equals 15 residues. Germline V gene data show CDR1 as SGDLS and CDR2 as YYNGEE. V was clipped by 0 bases and J by 9 bases; unmatched bases: 8. CDR3 nucleotides: TGTGCCAGCAGCGTAGAGAGCCTAGCGGGTGGTGAGCAGTTCTTC. The encoded protein is CASSVESLAGGEQFF.

The CDR3 loop is CASSSRQGANGANVLTF. DNA of the CDR3: TGTGCCAGCAGTTCCCGACAGGGGGCTAATGGGGCCAACGTCCTGACTTTC. V is TRBV27 and J is TRBJ2-6, with 10 bases aligning to TRBD1. The V and J ends lost 4 bases and 3 bases, in that order; junction bases with no gene match: 6. Germline CDR1 reads MNHEY; CDR2 reads SMNVEV (reference sequence). The CDR3 spans 17 residues.

V and J are TRBV6-1 and TRBJ2-3, with D tentatively TRBD2 (5 bases). Trimming took 2 bases from V and 7 from J, leaving 19 bases between them. Germline assignment: CDR1 MNHNS and CDR2 SASEGT. The CDR3 sequence is 16 residues long. CDR3 amino acids: CASSESRPGTGYTQYF. CDR3 sequence (DNA): TGTGCCAGCAGTGAATCGAGACCGGGAACGGGGTATACGCAGTATTTT.

This chain uses TRBV11-2 with TRBJ2-7; D may be TRBD2 (5 bases). This CDR3 region has 13 residues. The germline V gene encodes CDR1 SGHAT and CDR2 FQNNGV. V gave up 5 bases and J gave up 7 bases, with 15 bases separating them. The CDR3 reads CASSPGRGLEQYF. As DNA, the CDR3 is TGTGCCAGCAGCCCCGGTCGCGGACTGGAGCAGTACTTC.

This chain links TRBV27 with TRBJ2-5; 8 nucleotides line up with TRBD2. CDR3 length equals 19 residues. CDR1 and CDR2 from the germline V gene are MNHEY and SMNVEV (reference sequence). Trimming at V came to 2 bases and at J to 5 bases, leaving 19 bases not matched to a gene. CDR3 region: CASSLSRAAPSGRGETQYF. CDR3 sequence (DNA): TGTGCCAGCAGTTTAAGTCGGGCCGCGCCTAGCGGGCGCGGGGAGACCCAGTACTTC.

The chain couples TRBV6-6 to TRBJ1-1; TRBD1 aligns across 9 bases. From germline, CDR1 is MNHNY and CDR2 SVGAGI (reference sequence). The CDR3 runs to 13 residues. V shed 5 bases and J 3 bases; nucleotides not matched to a gene: 1. CDR3 region: CASSRDRDTEAFF. CDR3 sequence (DNA): TGTGCCAGCAGTAGGGACAGGGACACTGAAGCTTTCTTT.

This chain connects TRBV30 to TRBJ2-7, with D possibly TRBD1 on 6 matching bases. This CDR3 is 15 amino acids long. The germline V gene encodes CDR1 GTSNPN and CDR2 SVGIG (reference sequence). With 3 bases removed from V and 0 bases from J, the gap between germline ends came to 15 bases. The CDR3 nucleotides are TGTGCCTGGAGCCCAGGGGTTACAAGCTCCTACGAGCAGTACTTC. Protein: CAWSPGVTSSYEQYF.

The chain is built from TRBV6-2 or TRBV6-3 and TRBJ2-3; the match to TRBD2 covers 9 bases. CDR3 length: 14 amino acids. J was trimmed by 2 bases and V by 5 bases; bases with no gene match: 2. Germline V gives CDR1 MNHEY, CDR2 SVGEGT. Written as DNA, the CDR3 is TGTGCCAGCAGTCTAGCGGGGTTCACAGATACGCAGTATTTT. Amino acid sequence: CASSLAGFTDTQYF.

The CDR3: CASSKGLRASTDTQYF. The CDR3, as DNA: TGTGCCAGCAGTAAAGGACTACGCGCTAGCACAGATACGCAGTATTTT. J is TRBJ2-3 and V is TRBV6-2 or TRBV6-3; D is perhaps TRBD2 (6 bases). This CDR3 has 16 residues. V lost 5 bases, J lost 0 bases, and 15 bases lay in between. Germline-derived CDR1 and CDR2 are MNHEY and SVGEGT.

V usage is TRBV11-2 and J usage is TRBJ2-7; D may match TRBD1 or TRBD2 (5 bases each). Germline CDR1 and CDR2: SGHAT and FQNNGV. The CDR3 covers 15 residues. Trimming removed 0 bases at V and 1 base at J, with 10 bases between. As DNA, the CDR3 is TGTGCCAGCAGCTTAGATCCAGGGAGATCCTACGAGCAGTACTTC. Translating it yields CASSLDPGRSYEQYF. Full variable domain (remainder filled in from reference TRBV11-2 and TRBJ2-7): EAGVAQSPRYKIIEKRQSVAFWCNPISGHATLYWYQQILGQGPKLLIQFQNNGVVDDSQLPKDRFSAERLKGVDSTLKIQPAKLEDSAVYLCASSLDPGRSYEQYFGPGTRLTVT.

The genes are TRBV7-9 and TRBJ2-2; 12 bases fit TRBD2. The CDR3 runs 16 residues. Germline V CDR1 and CDR2: SEHNR, FQNEAQ (reference sequence). V lost 5 bases and J lost 4; bases outside the gene matches: 5. Here the CDR3 DNA reads TGTGCCAGCAGCCCTCCGGGACTAGCGGGCACCGGGGAGCTGTTTTTT. Translating it yields CASSPPGLAGTGELFF.

The CDR3 DNA is TGTGCCAGCAGCTTAAACTCAAGATACGAGCAGTACTTC. This codes for CASSLNSRYEQYF. V usage is TRBV7-8 and J usage is TRBJ2-7, with D uncertain. V was clipped by 2 bases and J by 4 bases, with 9 bases between them. The CDR3 extends over 13 amino acids. Per the germline V gene, CDR1 is SGHVS and CDR2 is FQNEAQ.